The 13 T cell receptor beta chains presented below share a single source sample, sequenced in a study of T cell responses to AZD1222 COVID-19 vaccine. Method: immunoSEQ multiplex PCR; TCRdb's copy keeps in-frame clones and lacks some. Of 100,000 to 150,000 clones in the sample, 70% to 90% were seen once. The sample was peripheral blood, taken on day 0 of AZD1222 vaccination. These receptors all come from an adult in good health.

The rearrangement joins TRBV28 to TRBJ2-3, with 11 bases that match TRBD2. V lost 6 bases, J lost 4 bases, and 6 bases stayed unmatched. The V gene's germline CDR1 is MDHEN and CDR2 SYDVKM. The CDR3 covers 15 residues. The DNA for the CDR3 is TGTGCCAGCAGCTCTAGCGGGAGGTCTTCAGATACGCAGTATTTT. This encodes CASSSSGRSSDTQYF. Full variable domain (missing parts from reference TRBV28 and TRBJ2-3): DVKVTQSSRYLVKRTGEKVFLECVQDMDHENMFWYRQDPGLGLRLIYFSYDVKMKEKGDIPEGYSVSREKKERFSLILESASTNQTSMYLCASSSSGRSSDTQYFGPGTRLTVL.

V is TRBV27 and J is TRBJ1-1, with 7 nucleotides matching TRBD1. The CDR3 length is 15 residues. Germline V lookup: CDR1 MNHEY, CDR2 SMNVEV (reference sequence). V was clipped by 2 bases and J by 3 bases; unmatched bases: 6. As DNA, the CDR3 is TGTGCCAGCAGTTTAGACAGGGTTCGGGACACTGAAGCTTTCTTT. Its protein is CASSLDRVRDTEAFF.

This sequence joins TRBV4-1 and TRBJ1-1; weak D call: TRBD1 (5 bases). CDR3 size: 15 residues. CDR1 MGHRA and CDR2 YSYEKL come from the germline V gene. Between the trimmed V and J ends, which lost 6 bases and 9 bases, there was a span of 23 bases. CDR3 in amino acids: CASSNTLTAVWKAFF. CDR3 nucleotide sequence: TGCGCCAGCAGTAACACCCTGACAGCCGTATGGAAAGCTTTCTTT.

J is TRBJ2-1 and V is TRBV19, with TRBD2 matching 8 bases. The J segment lost 15 bases and the V segment lost 5 bases, leaving 15 bases of the junction unmatched. The CDR3 length is 14 residues. Germline CDR1 and CDR2: LNHDA and SQIVND (reference sequence). The CDR3 nucleotides are TGTGCCAGTAGTCACCGGACTAGCCAAACAATATCGTTCTTC. Translating gives CASSHRTSQTISFF.

This sequence joins TRBV2 and TRBJ2-1; no reliable D call. This CDR3 comprises 13 residues. The germline gives CDR1 SNHLY, CDR2 FYNNEI. The V end lost 6 bases, the J end lost 8 bases, and 14 bases lay between the germline ends. Here the CDR3 reads CASRADLGYEQFF. CDR3 nucleotide sequence: TGTGCCAGCAGGGCCGATCTAGGATATGAGCAGTTCTTC.

The chain combines TRBV27 with TRBJ2-7, with a possible D match to TRBD2 (5 bases). V lost 5 bases to trimming and J lost 5 bases, with 16 bases between them. Germline V gene data show CDR1 as MNHEY and CDR2 as SMNVEV (reference sequence). The CDR3 contains 14 residues. The CDR3 sequence: CASSPPGLENEQYF. Written as DNA, the CDR3 is TGTGCCAGCAGTCCCCCCGGACTGGAGAACGAGCAGTACTTC.

This chain uses TRBV11-3 with TRBJ2-6; no definite D call. V lost 2 bases and J 1 base, leaving 0 bases between the germline ends. From germline, CDR1 is SGHNT and CDR2 YENEEA. This CDR3 has 13 residues. The CDR3 DNA reads TGTGCCAGCAGCTTATCTGGGGCCAACGTCCTGACTTTC. Translation: CASSLSGANVLTF.

The genes are TRBV6-6 and TRBJ1-5; 7 nucleotides match TRBD1. This CDR3 has 16 amino acids. Germline CDR1 reads MNHNY; CDR2 reads SVGAGI (reference sequence). Trimming at V came to 6 bases and at J to 6 bases, leaving 14 bases not matched to a gene. The CDR3 coding sequence is TGTGCCAGCAGACAGGGGAGGGTCACAGAAAGTCAGCCCCAGCATTTT. Its protein is CASRQGRVTESQPQHF.

The V gene is TRBV19, the J gene TRBJ1-1; a possible D gene is TRBD1 (6 bases). The CDR3 contains 14 residues. Looked up from germline, CDR1 is LNHDA and CDR2 is SQIVND (reference sequence). V shed 7 bases and J shed 2 bases, with 14 bases lying between them. The CDR3 region is CASTLRTVNTEAFF. In nucleotides, the CDR3 is TGTGCCAGTACCCTACGGACAGTTAACACTGAAGCTTTCTTT. Variable domain in full (rest from reference TRBV19 and TRBJ1-1): DGGITQSPKYLFRKEGQNVTLSCEQNLNHDAMYWYRQDPGQGLRLIYYSQIVNDFQKGDIAEGYSVSREKKESFPLTVTSAQKNPTAFYLCASTLRTVNTEAFFGQGTRLTVV.

The chain recombines TRBV7-2 with TRBJ1-2, with D tentatively TRBD1 (6 bases). Germline values: CDR1 SGHTA, CDR2 FQGNSA. The V end lost 6 bases, the J end lost 3 bases, and 17 bases lay between the germline ends. CDR3 size: 15 residues. The CDR3 DNA follows: TGTGCCAGCAGATCCCCAGCCCGGACAGACTATGGCTACACCTTC. Translation gives CASRSPARTDYGYTF.

The J gene is TRBJ2-2, the V gene TRBV7-2; either TRBD1 or TRBD2 may supply D (5 bases each). Between the trimmed V and J ends, which lost 5 bases and 4 bases, there was a span of 20 bases. CDR3 length: 17 amino acids. Looked up from germline, CDR1 is SGHTA and CDR2 is FQGNSA. The CDR3 loop is CASSPRTGPRGTGELFF. The DNA for the CDR3 is TGTGCCAGCAGCCCTAGAACGGGACCCCGTGGCACCGGGGAGCTGTTTTTT.

This clone came up a few times. The gene calls are TRBV11-2 and TRBJ2-1; a possible D gene is TRBD2 (7 bases). This CDR3 has 17 residues. Germline V gives CDR1 SGHAT, CDR2 FQNNGV. V was clipped by 5 bases and J by 1 base, with 18 bases between them. The CDR3 coding sequence is TGTGCCAGCAGCACAAAAGGGGGGGCGGGTTCCTACAATGAGCAGTTCTTC. Its translation: CASSTKGGAGSYNEQFF.

The CDR3 bases are TGTGCCAGCAGGATGGTCGAATCCATATCGAGGACCCAGTACTTC. This sequence encodes CASRMVESISRTQYF. The rearrangement joins TRBV25-1 to TRBJ2-5, with unresolved D. Germline V gene lookup returns CDR1 MGHDK and CDR2 SYGVNS. CDR3 length equals 15 residues. Trimming left V 6 bases short and J 7 bases short, with 21 bases between. Combining the CDR3 with reference TRBV25-1 and TRBJ2-5 gives the whole variable domain EADIYQTPRYLVIGTGKKITLECSQTMGHDKMYWYQQDPGMELHLIHYSYGVNSTEKGDLSSESTVSRIRTEHFPLTLESARPSHTSQYLCASRMVESISRTQYFGPGTRLLVL.